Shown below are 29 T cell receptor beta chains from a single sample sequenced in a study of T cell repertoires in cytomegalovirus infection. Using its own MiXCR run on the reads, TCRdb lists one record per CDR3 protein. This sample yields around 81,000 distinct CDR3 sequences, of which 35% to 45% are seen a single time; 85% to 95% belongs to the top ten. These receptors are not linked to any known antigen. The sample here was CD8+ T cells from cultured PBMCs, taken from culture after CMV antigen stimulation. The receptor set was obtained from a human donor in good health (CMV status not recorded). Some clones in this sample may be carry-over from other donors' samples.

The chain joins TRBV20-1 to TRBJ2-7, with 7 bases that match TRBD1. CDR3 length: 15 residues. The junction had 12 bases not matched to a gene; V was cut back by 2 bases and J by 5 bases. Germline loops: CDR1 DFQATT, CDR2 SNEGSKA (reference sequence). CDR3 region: CSARTHETGNHEQYF. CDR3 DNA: TGCAGTGCTAGAACGCATGAGACAGGGAACCACGAGCAGTACTTC.

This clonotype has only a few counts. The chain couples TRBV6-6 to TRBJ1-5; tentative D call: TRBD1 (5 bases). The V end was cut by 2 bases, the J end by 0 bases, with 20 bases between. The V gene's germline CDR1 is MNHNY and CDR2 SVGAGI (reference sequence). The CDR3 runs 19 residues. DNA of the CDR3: TGTGCCAGCAGTTACACAGCCAGGGTGGGGGGAATTAGCAATCAGCCCCAGCATTTT. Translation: CASSYTARVGGISNQPQHF.

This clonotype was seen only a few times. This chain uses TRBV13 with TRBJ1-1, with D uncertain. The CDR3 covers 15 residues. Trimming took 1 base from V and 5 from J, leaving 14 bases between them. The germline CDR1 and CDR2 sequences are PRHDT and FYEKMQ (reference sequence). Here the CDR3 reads CASSLDKGRWTEAFF. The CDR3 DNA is TGTGCCAGCAGCTTAGACAAGGGAAGATGGACTGAAGCTTTCTTT.

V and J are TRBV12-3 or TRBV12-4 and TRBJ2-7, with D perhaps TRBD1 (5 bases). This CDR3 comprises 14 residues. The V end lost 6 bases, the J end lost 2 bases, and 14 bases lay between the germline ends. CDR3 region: CASSPHRYPYEQYF. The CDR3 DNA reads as TGTGCCAGCAGCCCGCACAGGTACCCCTACGAGCAGTACTTC.

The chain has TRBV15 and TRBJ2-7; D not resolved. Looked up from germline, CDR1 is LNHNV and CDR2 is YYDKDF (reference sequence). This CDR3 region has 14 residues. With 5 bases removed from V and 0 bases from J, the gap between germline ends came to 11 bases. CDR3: CATSAPDRSYEQYF. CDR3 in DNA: TGTGCCACCAGCGCCCCGGACCGCTCCTACGAGCAGTACTTC.

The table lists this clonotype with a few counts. For the CDR3, the DNA is TGTGCCAGCAGTGAATTCCAGGAACCGATGAACACTGAAGCTTTCTTT. Translated, it gives CASSEFQEPMNTEAFF. V gene TRBV27 combines with J gene TRBJ1-1; no clear D gene. The germline gives CDR1 MNHEY, CDR2 SMNVEV (reference sequence). Trimming took off 5 bases at V and 0 bases at J, with 16 bases between the two ends. This CDR3 comprises 16 residues.

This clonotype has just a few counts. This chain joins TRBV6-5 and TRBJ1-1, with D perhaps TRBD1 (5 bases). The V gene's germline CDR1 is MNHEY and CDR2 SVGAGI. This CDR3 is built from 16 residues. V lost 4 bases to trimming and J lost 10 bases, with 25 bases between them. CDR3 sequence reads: CASSSPGLIKGERAFF. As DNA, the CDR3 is TGTGCCAGCAGTTCCCCGGGACTTATCAAGGGAGAGCGAGCTTTCTTT.

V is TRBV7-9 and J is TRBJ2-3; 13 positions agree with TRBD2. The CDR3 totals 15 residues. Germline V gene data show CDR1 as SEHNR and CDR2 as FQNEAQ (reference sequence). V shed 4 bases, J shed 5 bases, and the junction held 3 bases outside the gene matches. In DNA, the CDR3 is TGTGCCAGCAGCTCCTGGACTAGCGGGGGAGATACGCAGTATTTT. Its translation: CASSSWTSGGDTQYF.

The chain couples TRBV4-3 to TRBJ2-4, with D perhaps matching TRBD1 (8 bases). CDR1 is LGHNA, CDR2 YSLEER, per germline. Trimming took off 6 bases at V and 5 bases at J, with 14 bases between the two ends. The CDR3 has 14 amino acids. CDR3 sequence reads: CASRGQGGENIQYF. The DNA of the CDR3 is TGCGCCAGCAGAGGACAGGGAGGGGAAAACATTCAGTACTTC.

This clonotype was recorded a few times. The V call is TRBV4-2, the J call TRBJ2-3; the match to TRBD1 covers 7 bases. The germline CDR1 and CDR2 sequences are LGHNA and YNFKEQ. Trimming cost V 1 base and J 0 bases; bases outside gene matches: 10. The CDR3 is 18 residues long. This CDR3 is CASSQVHRGQPSTDTQYF. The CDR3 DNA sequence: TGTGCCAGCAGCCAAGTACACCGGGGACAGCCTAGCACAGATACGCAGTATTTT.

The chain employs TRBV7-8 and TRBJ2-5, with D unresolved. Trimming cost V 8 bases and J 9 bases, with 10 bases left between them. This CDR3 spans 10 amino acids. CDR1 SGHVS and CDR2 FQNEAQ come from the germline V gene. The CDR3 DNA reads TGTGCCAGCGAGGAGAACTCCCAGTACTTC. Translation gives CASEENSQYF.

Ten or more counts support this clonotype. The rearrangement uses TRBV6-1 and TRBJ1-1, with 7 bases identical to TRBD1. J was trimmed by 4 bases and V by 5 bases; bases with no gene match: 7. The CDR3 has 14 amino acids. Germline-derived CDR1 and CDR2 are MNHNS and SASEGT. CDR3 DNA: TGTGCCAGCAGTTCGACAGGGATCGGCACTGAAGCTTTCTTT. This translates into CASSSTGIGTEAFF.

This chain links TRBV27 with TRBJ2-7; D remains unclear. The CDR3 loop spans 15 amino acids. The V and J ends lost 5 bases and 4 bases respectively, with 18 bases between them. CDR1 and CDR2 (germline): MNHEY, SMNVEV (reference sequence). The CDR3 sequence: CASSPHLGLTYEQYF. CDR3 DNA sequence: TGTGCCAGCAGTCCACACCTCGGGTTGACATACGAGCAGTACTTC.

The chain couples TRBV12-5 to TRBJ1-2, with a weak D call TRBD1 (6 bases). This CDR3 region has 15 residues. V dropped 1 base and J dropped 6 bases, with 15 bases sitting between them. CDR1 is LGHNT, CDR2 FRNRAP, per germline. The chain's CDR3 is CASGLGQVGRNGYTF. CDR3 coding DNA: TGTGCTAGTGGTTTGGGACAGGTCGGGCGAAATGGCTACACCTTC.

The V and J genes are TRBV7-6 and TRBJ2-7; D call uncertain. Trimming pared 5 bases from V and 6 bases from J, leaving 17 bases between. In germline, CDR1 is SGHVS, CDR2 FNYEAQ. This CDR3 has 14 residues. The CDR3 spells CASSPEVGLGEQYF. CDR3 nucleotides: TGTGCCAGCAGCCCAGAGGTGGGTTTGGGCGAGCAGTACTTC.

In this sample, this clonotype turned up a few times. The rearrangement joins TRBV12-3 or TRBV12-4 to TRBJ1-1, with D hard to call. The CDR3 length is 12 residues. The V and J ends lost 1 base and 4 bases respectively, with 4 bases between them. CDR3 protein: CASSLVVTEAFF. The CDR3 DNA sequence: TGTGCCAGCAGTTTAGTGGTCACTGAAGCTTTCTTT.

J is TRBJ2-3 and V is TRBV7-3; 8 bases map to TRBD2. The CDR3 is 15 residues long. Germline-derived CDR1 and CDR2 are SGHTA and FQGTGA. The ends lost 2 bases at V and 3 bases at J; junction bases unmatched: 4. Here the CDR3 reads CASSLLAGKTDTQYF. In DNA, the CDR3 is TGTGCCAGCAGCTTATTAGCGGGGAAGACAGATACGCAGTATTTT.

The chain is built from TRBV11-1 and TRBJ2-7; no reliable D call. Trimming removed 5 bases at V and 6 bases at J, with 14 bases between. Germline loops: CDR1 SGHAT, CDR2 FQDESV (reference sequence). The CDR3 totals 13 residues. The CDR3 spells CASSPSQRGEQYF. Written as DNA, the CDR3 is TGTGCCAGCAGCCCCAGTCAGAGAGGCGAGCAGTACTTC.

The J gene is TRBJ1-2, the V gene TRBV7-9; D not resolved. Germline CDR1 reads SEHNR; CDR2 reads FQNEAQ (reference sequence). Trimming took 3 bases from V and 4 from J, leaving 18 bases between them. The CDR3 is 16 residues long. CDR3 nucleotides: TGTGCCAGCAGCTTGACGAGGGAAATCCCAGCCTATGGCTACACCTTC. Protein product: CASSLTREIPAYGYTF.

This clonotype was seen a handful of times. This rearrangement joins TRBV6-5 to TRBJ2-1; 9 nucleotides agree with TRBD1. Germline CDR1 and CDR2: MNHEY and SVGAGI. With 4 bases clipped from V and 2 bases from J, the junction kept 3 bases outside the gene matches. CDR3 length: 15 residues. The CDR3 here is CASSLDRGAYNEQFF. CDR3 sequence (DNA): TGTGCCAGCAGTTTGGACAGGGGAGCCTACAATGAGCAGTTCTTC.

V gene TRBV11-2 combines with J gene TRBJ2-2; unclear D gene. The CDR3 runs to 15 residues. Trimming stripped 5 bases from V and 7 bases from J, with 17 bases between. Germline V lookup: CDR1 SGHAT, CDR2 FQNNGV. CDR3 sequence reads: CASSLSLGLGGELFF. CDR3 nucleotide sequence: TGTGCCAGCAGCCTTAGTTTAGGGCTTGGCGGGGAGCTGTTTTTT.

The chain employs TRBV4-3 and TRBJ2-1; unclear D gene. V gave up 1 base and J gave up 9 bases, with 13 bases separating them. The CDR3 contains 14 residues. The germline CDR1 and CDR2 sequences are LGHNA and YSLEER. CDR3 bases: TGCGCCAGCAGCCAAGGAGTAGCTTCAGTTGAGCAGTTCTTC. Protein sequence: CASSQGVASVEQFF.

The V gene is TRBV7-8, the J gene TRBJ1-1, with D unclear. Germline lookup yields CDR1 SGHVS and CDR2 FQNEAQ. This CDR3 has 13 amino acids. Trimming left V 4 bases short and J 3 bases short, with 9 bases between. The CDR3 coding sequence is TGTGCCAGCAGCTCGAAAGTCTACACTGAAGCTTTCTTT. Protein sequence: CASSSKVYTEAFF.

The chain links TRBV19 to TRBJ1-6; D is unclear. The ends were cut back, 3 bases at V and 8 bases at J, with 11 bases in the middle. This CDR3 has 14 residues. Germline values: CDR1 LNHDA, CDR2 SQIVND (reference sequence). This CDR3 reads CASSMLRRDSPLHF. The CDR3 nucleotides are TGTGCCAGTAGTATGCTGAGGCGGGATTCACCCCTCCACTTT.

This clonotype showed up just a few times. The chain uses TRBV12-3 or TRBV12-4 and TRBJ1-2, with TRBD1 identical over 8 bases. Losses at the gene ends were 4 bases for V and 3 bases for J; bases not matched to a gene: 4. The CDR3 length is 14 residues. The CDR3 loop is CASSSQGADYGYTF. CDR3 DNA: TGTGCCAGCAGTTCGCAGGGGGCGGACTATGGCTACACCTTC.

The DNA for the CDR3 is TGTGCCCAGGGGCAAACTAACACCGGGGAGCTGTTTTTT. Its translation is CAQGQTNTGELFF. The V gene is TRBV12-3 or TRBV12-4, the J gene TRBJ2-2, with D possibly matching TRBD1 (6 bases). CDR3 length: 13 residues. V lost 11 bases to trimming and J lost 2 bases, with 12 bases between them.

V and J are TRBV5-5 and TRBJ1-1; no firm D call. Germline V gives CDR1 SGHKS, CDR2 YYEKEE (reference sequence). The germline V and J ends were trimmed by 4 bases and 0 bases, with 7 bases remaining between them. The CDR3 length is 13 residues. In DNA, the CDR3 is TGTGCCAGCAGCCCCACGTTGAACACTGAAGCTTTCTTT. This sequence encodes CASSPTLNTEAFF.

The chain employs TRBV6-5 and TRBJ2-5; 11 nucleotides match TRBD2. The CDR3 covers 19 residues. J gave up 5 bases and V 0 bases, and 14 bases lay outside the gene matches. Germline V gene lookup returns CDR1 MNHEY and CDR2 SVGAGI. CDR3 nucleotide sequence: TGTGCCAGCAGTTACTCGATGCGTAGCGGGGGGGCGCCGGGGGAGACCCAGTACTTC. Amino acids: CASSYSMRSGGAPGETQYF.

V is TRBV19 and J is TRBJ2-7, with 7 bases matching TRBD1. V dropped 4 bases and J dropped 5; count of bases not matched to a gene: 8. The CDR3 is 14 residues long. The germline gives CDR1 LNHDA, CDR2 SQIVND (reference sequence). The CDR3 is CASSRQGPVDEQYF. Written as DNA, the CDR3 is TGTGCCAGTAGTAGACAGGGCCCTGTCGACGAGCAGTACTTC.